The 11 T cell receptor beta chains in this list originate from one sample, sequenced in a study of cytomegalovirus exposure and HLA in healthy donors. With 60 Vbeta and 13 Jbeta primers, the PCR was carried out. This table comes from immunoSEQ multiplex PCR, and its TCRdb copy is limited to in-frame clones, with some not included. The sample gives 150,000 to 200,000 clones, approximately 80% of which show up once; 7% is in the top ten. Sequencing input: PBMCs. These receptors all come from a woman aged 40 to 50 in good health and CMV-seropositive.

The genes are TRBV14 and TRBJ2-1; D is perhaps TRBD2 (7 bases). The CDR3 sequence is 16 residues long. Between the trimmed V and J ends, which lost 2 bases and 4 bases, there was a span of 15 bases. Germline CDR1 reads SGHDN; CDR2 reads FVKESK. The CDR3 loop reads CASSQIRGAGYNEQFF. CDR3 in DNA: TGTGCCAGCAGCCAAATCCGGGGGGCGGGATACAATGAGCAGTTCTTC.

The rearrangement joins TRBV18 to TRBJ1-2, with 7 nucleotides matching TRBD1. After removal of 4 bases from V and 4 bases from J, the junction contained 3 bases not matched to a gene. The V gene's germline CDR1 is KGHSH and CDR2 LQKENI. The length of the CDR3 is 13 residues. CDR3 DNA sequence: TGTGCCAGCTCACGGAGGGACAGCTATGGCTACACCTTC. Translation: CASSRRDSYGYTF.

J is TRBJ2-1 and V is TRBV2; 13 positions agree with TRBD2. The germline V gene encodes CDR1 SNHLY and CDR2 FYNNEI. V shed 6 bases and J 0 bases; nucleotides not matched to a gene: 5. The CDR3 loop spans 17 amino acids. The CDR3 DNA reads TGTGCCAGCAGGCGACTAGCGGGGGGACACTCCTACAATGAGCAGTTCTTC. It encodes CASRRLAGGHSYNEQFF.

The chain links TRBV7-6 to TRBJ1-2; D ambiguous. CDR1 SGHVS and CDR2 FNYEAQ come from the germline V gene. Trimming removed 0 bases from V and 8 bases from J, with 10 bases in between. This CDR3 spans 13 amino acids. The CDR3 bases are TGTGCCAGCAGCTTAGCTTTTTCCGGGGGCTACACCTTC. It specifies CASSLAFSGGYTF.

This clone appeared once. Germline is not matched at one junction end, which may reflect a read error. The chain has TRBV7-9 and TRBJ2-3; possibly TRBD2 for D (5 bases). This CDR3 comprises 16 residues. Per germline, CDR1 SEHNR and CDR2 FQNEAQ (reference sequence). CDR3 nucleotide sequence: TGTTCCAGCAGCTTAGCTGGAGCGACTAACACAGATACGCAGTATTTT. It specifies CSSSLAGATNTDTQYF.

In its sample, this clone was seen once. The chain couples TRBV19 to TRBJ1-1; a possible D gene is TRBD1 (5 bases). V lost 3 bases to trimming and J lost 1 base, with 18 bases between them. The CDR3 has 17 amino acids. The germline V gene encodes CDR1 LNHDA and CDR2 SQIVND (reference sequence). The chain's CDR3 is CASSILPVVTGNTEAFF. For the CDR3, the DNA is TGTGCCAGTAGTATCCTCCCAGTAGTTACAGGGAACACTGAAGCTTTCTTT.

V gene TRBV7-3 combines with J gene TRBJ2-1, with D tentatively TRBD2 (7 bases). Trimming cost V 2 bases and J 7 bases, with 15 bases left between them. The CDR3 covers 15 residues. Looked up from germline, CDR1 is SGHTA and CDR2 is FQGTGA. The CDR3 nucleotides are TGTGCCAGCAGCTTAGTAGGGGGGGGGCAGAATGAGCAGTTCTTC. It encodes CASSLVGGGQNEQFF.

The CDR3 DNA is TGTGCCAGCAGCTTCGACAGATCTAACTATGGCTACACCTTC. Translation gives CASSFDRSNYGYTF. This sequence joins TRBV5-4 and TRBJ1-2; TRBD1 is a possible D gene (5 bases). Germline V gene lookup returns CDR1 SGHNT and CDR2 YYREEE (reference sequence). CDR3 size: 14 residues. V lost 2 bases and J lost 0, with 8 bases in between.

This chain links TRBV30 with TRBJ2-4, with TRBD2 as a possible D gene (6 bases). The CDR3 is made up of 13 amino acids. Trimming removed 5 bases from V and 1 base from J, with 9 bases in between. From germline, CDR1 is GTSNPN and CDR2 SVGIG (reference sequence). DNA of the CDR3: TGTGCCTGGGGGGACTTCGCCAAAAACATTCAGTACTTC. Its protein is CAWGDFAKNIQYF.

This sequence joins TRBV19 and TRBJ1-5; D not certain. The CDR3 totals 9 residues. Per the germline V gene, CDR1 is LNHDA and CDR2 is SQIVND (reference sequence). Trimming pared 11 bases from V and 7 bases from J, leaving 6 bases between. Here the CDR3 reads CAAGQPQHF. The CDR3 DNA is TGTGCCGCAGGACAGCCCCAGCATTTT.

This chain connects TRBV28 to TRBJ1-5, with TRBD1 identical over 9 bases. The J segment lost 3 bases and the V segment lost 5 bases, leaving 11 bases of the junction unmatched. This CDR3 has 17 residues. CDR1 is MDHEN, CDR2 SYDVKM, per germline. This CDR3 is CASSPPGTGWVNQPQHF. The CDR3 DNA follows: TGTGCCAGCAGTCCCCCCGGGACAGGGTGGGTCAATCAGCCCCAGCATTTT.